This paragraph reports one TCR beta chain. This entry is derived from a study of blood T cell repertoires in COVID-19. Study information: Specimens from acute and convalescent COVID-19 originated in the United States, Italy and Spain. In each case, the material was cDNA or gDNA derived from T cells, B-cell-depleted T cells, or PBMCs.

Per germline, CDR1 SEHNR and CDR2 FQNEAQ (reference sequence). V lost 5 bases, J lost 6 bases, and 2 bases stayed unmatched. The CDR3 runs 14 residues. Assay used: immunoSEQ multiplex PCR; TCRdb lists only in-frame clones, some missing. The data show roughly 250,000 clones, roughly 83% seen once. This TCR derives from a woman over 75 with acute or convalescent COVID-19. The chain recombines TRBV7-9 with TRBJ1-6, with 9 nucleotides matching TRBD1. The sample comprised peripheral blood. The CDR3 bases are TGTGCCAGCAGCCCGGGACAGGGTAATTCACCCCTCCACTTT. Residues: CASSPGQGNSPLHF.